The next 27 T cell receptor beta chains were all read from a single sample in a study of CD8+ T cells in alopecia areata. Treatment defined: oral pan-JAK inhibitor, 5-10 mg twice daily. It was cDNA, reverse transcribed from extracted RNA, that served as the sequencing template. Sequencing was performed with immunoSEQ multiplex PCR; in TCRdb, only in-frame clones are kept and a portion is missing. The repertoire holds over 85,000 clones, more than 65% seen once, with 17% in the top ten. Sequencing was performed on CD8+ T cells sorted from blood, taken at approximately week 42, from a patient treated with tofacitinib. These receptors came from a human donor with alopecia areata.

The rearrangement joins TRBV7-2 to TRBJ2-3, with 7 bases fitting TRBD1. This CDR3 is built from 17 residues. Per germline, CDR1 SGHTA and CDR2 FQGNSA. V dropped 4 bases and J dropped 3; count of bases not matched to a gene: 13. The CDR3 sequence is CASSSNSQGRRTDTQYF. The CDR3 DNA reads TGTGCCAGCAGCTCTAACTCACAGGGGCGGAGAACAGATACGCAGTATTTT.

This rearrangement joins TRBV10-3 to TRBJ1-1; a weak D match, TRBD1 (5 bases). Germline-derived CDR1 and CDR2 are ENHRY and SYGVKD. The CDR3 is 14 residues long. The V gene lost 6 bases and the J gene lost 0 bases, with 11 bases spanning the gap. CDR3 residues: CAIRNAGLNTEAFF. The CDR3 nucleotides are TGTGCCATCAGAAATGCAGGGTTGAACACTGAAGCTTTCTTT.

This rearrangement joins TRBV4-3 to TRBJ2-7; 8 nucleotides match TRBD2. Germline V gene data show CDR1 as LGHNA and CDR2 as YSLEER. Trimming took 0 bases from V and 5 from J; bases not matched to a gene: 9. This CDR3 is built from 16 residues. CDR3 region: CASSQDSGGASHEQYF. In DNA, the CDR3 is TGCGCCAGCAGCCAAGACTCGGGGGGGGCGAGCCACGAGCAGTACTTC.

The CDR3 here is CASKEAGSYNEQFF. CDR3 nucleotide sequence: TGTGCCAGCAAGGAGGCAGGGTCTTACAATGAGCAGTTCTTC. The chain links TRBV27 to TRBJ2-1; D may be TRBD1 or TRBD2 (5 bases each). Deletions cut 7 bases from V and 4 bases from J, with 14 bases between. Germline V gives CDR1 MNHEY, CDR2 SMNVEV (reference sequence). The CDR3 runs 14 residues.

V is TRBV19 and J is TRBJ2-7; 9 nucleotides match TRBD1. Germline V gene lookup returns CDR1 LNHDA and CDR2 SQIVND (reference sequence). The CDR3 runs 13 residues. Unmatched junction bases numbered 6, after V lost 7 bases and J lost 5 bases. CDR3 region: CASTGTGLDEQYF. CDR3 nucleotides: TGTGCCAGTACCGGGACAGGGCTAGACGAGCAGTACTTC.

This clone has just a few counts. The chain is built from TRBV2 and TRBJ1-1; D is uncertain. The CDR3 totals 14 residues. Germline CDR1 and CDR2: SNHLY and FYNNEI. The germline V and J ends were trimmed by 8 bases and 1 base, with 14 bases remaining between them. The CDR3 spells CASVAGLGNTEAFF. The CDR3 nucleotides read TGTGCCAGCGTCGCGGGCCTCGGGAACACTGAAGCTTTCTTT.

The chain combines TRBV4-3 with TRBJ1-6; D gene unclear. Trimming pared 2 bases from V and 7 bases from J, leaving 9 bases between. This CDR3 region has 14 residues. The germline V gene has CDR1 LGHNA and CDR2 YSLEER. DNA for the CDR3: TGCGCCAGCAGCCAAACCGTGAAAAATTCACCCCTCCACTTT. It is translated as CASSQTVKNSPLHF.

The genes are TRBV30 and TRBJ1-1; the D is unclear. CDR3 length equals 14 residues. V was clipped by 2 bases and J by 1 base, with 11 bases between them. The germline CDR1 and CDR2 sequences are GTSNPN and SVGIG (reference sequence). The CDR3 region is CAWSPATTNTEAFF. In nucleotides, the CDR3 is TGTGCCTGGAGTCCAGCGACAACGAACACTGAAGCTTTCTTT.

This clone turned up a few times. The chain employs TRBV7-2 and TRBJ2-5, with D unresolved. This CDR3 contains 15 residues. CDR1 SGHTA and CDR2 FQGNSA come from the germline V gene. V was shortened by 1 base and J by 1 base, with 10 bases between the two germline ends. As DNA, the CDR3 is TGTGCCAGCAGCTTAGTCCAATCTCGCCAAGAGACCCAGTACTTC. As protein: CASSLVQSRQETQYF. Looking up the rest from reference TRBV7-2 and TRBJ2-5 gives the full variable domain: GAGVSQSPSNKVTEKGKDVELRCDPISGHTALYWYRQSLGQGLEFLIYFQGNSAPDKSGLPSDRFSAERTGGSVSTLTIQRTQQEDSAVYLCASSLVQSRQETQYFGPGTRLLVL.

V is TRBV4-1 and J is TRBJ2-1; 11 nucleotides match TRBD2. This CDR3 spans 15 amino acids. With 3 bases clipped from V and 13 bases from J, the junction kept 11 bases outside the gene matches. Germline V gene sequence: CDR1 MGHRA, CDR2 YSYEKL. The CDR3 coding sequence is TGCGCCAGCAGCCAGACCCCCGGGACTAGCGGCAGCCAGTTCTTC. Its protein product is CASSQTPGTSGSQFF.

The rearrangement links TRBV19 to TRBJ1-1; D perhaps matches TRBD1 (6 bases). Per the germline V gene, CDR1 is LNHDA and CDR2 is SQIVND (reference sequence). The CDR3 covers 14 residues. V was cut by 5 bases and J by 3 bases, with 13 bases left in between. The CDR3 sequence is CASSFQGPYTEAFF. The CDR3 DNA sequence: TGTGCCAGTAGTTTCCAGGGGCCCTACACTGAAGCTTTCTTT.

The chain couples TRBV2 to TRBJ2-7; 8 bases line up with TRBD1. Germline V lookup: CDR1 SNHLY, CDR2 FYNNEI. V was pared by 3 bases and J by 3 bases, with 4 bases of the junction left unmatched. CDR3 length equals 14 residues. CDR3 in DNA: TGTGCCAGCAGTGATAATGGACAGGGCTACGAGCAGTACTTC. Translating gives CASSDNGQGYEQYF.

The genes are TRBV30 and TRBJ1-2, with TRBD1 matching over 8 bases. There are 14 residues in the CDR3. The ends lost 3 bases at V and 7 bases at J; junction bases unmatched: 10. Germline V gives CDR1 GTSNPN, CDR2 SVGIG (reference sequence). As DNA, the CDR3 is TGTGCCTGGAGCCCCTTCACAGGGGGGAGTGGCTACACCTTC. This sequence encodes CAWSPFTGGSGYTF.

The gene calls are TRBV7-9 and TRBJ2-3; D could derive from TRBD1 or TRBD2 (6 bases each). The CDR3 length is 17 residues. CDR1 and CDR2 from the germline V gene are SEHNR and FQNEAQ (reference sequence). V gave up 4 bases and J gave up 0 bases, with 17 bases separating them. CDR3 nucleotide sequence: TGTGCCAGCAGCTCAAGGCCGGGGGCTGCTAGCACAGATACGCAGTATTTT. It encodes CASSSRPGAASTDTQYF.

The rearrangement joins TRBV4-3 to TRBJ2-4; D remains ambiguous. Germline CDR1 is LGHNA and CDR2 is YSLEER. Trimming took off 1 base at V and 2 bases at J, with 9 bases between the two ends. The CDR3 totals 15 residues. CDR3 region: CASSQGKATKNIQYF. CDR3 DNA: TGCGCCAGCAGCCAAGGGAAGGCGACCAAAAACATTCAGTACTTC.

The V gene is TRBV30, the J gene TRBJ2-3, with 7 bases matching TRBD2. J lost 3 bases, V lost 4 bases, and 10 bases had no gene match. Germline assignment: CDR1 GTSNPN and CDR2 SVGIG (reference sequence). The CDR3 covers 15 residues. CDR3 sequence reads: CAWIVRWGGTDTQYF. The CDR3, as DNA: TGTGCCTGGATCGTGCGTTGGGGGGGGACAGATACGCAGTATTTT.

This chain links TRBV6-5 with TRBJ1-1; no clear D gene. The CDR3 spans 13 residues. Germline values: CDR1 MNHEY, CDR2 SVGAGI. V gave up 4 bases and J gave up 1 base, with 7 bases separating them. The CDR3 loop reads CASSFLTNTEAFF. The CDR3 DNA is TGTGCCAGCAGTTTCCTCACGAACACTGAAGCTTTCTTT.

V and J are TRBV6-6 and TRBJ2-5, with 12 positions matching TRBD2. Trimming took 5 bases from V and 1 from J; bases not matched to a gene: 5. Germline CDR1 reads MNHNY; CDR2 reads SVGAGI (reference sequence). This CDR3 is built from 16 residues. For the CDR3, the DNA is TGTGCCAGCAGTAAGCCGACTAGCGGGGGCCAAGAGACCCAGTACTTC. Translated, it gives CASSKPTSGGQETQYF.

On this clone itself: At one of its ends the junction is not consistent with the germline gene, which may arise from a read error. This sample includes further DNA sequences coding for the same CDR3. The chain couples TRBV6-5 to TRBJ2-1; 7 bases are a match to TRBD2. This CDR3 comprises 13 residues. Germline CDR1 is MNHEY and CDR2 is SVGAGI. The CDR3 DNA reads as TGTGCCAGCGGTCCCCTCGGGGGGAATGAACAGTTCTTC. It translates to CASGPLGGNEQFF.

V is TRBV5-6 and J is TRBJ1-5, with D possibly TRBD1 on 6 matching bases. This CDR3 region has 17 residues. V lost 3 bases and J 2 bases, leaving 18 bases between the germline ends. From germline, CDR1 is SGHDT and CDR2 YYEEEE. CDR3 loop: CASSYTDGGHGNQPQHF. CDR3 DNA: TGTGCCAGCAGCTACACTGATGGGGGCCATGGCAATCAGCCCCAGCATTTT.

This clone occurred once. The rearrangement links TRBV27 to TRBJ2-3; 7 nucleotides match TRBD1. Germline trimming cut 5 bases from V and 0 bases from J; bases unmatched to any gene: 5. CDR1 is MNHEY and CDR2 is SMNVEV in the germline V gene (reference sequence). The CDR3 totals 15 residues. CDR3 residues: CASSLEGASTDTQYF. The DNA for the CDR3 is TGTGCCAGCAGTCTAGAGGGGGCAAGCACAGATACGCAGTATTTT.

V usage is TRBV15 and J usage is TRBJ2-1; TRBD2 might be the D (6 bases). The CDR3 extends over 16 amino acids. In germline, CDR1 is LNHNV, CDR2 YYDKDF (reference sequence). V lost 3 bases and J 9 bases, leaving 21 bases between the germline ends. DNA of the CDR3: TGTGCCACCAGCAGGTTTTCGCTAGCGTCGGTAGTTGAGCAGTTCTTC. As protein: CATSRFSLASVVEQFF.

The rearrangement joins TRBV30 to TRBJ2-7, with D possibly being TRBD2 (5 bases). V lost 2 bases and J 1 base, leaving 6 bases between the germline ends. CDR3 length: 12 residues. CDR1 GTSNPN and CDR2 SVGIG come from the germline V gene (reference sequence). The CDR3 DNA follows: TGTGCCTGGAGTCGGGGTTCCTACGAGCAGTACTTC. Its translation is CAWSRGSYEQYF.

With regard to this clone: Other DNA sequences in this sample translate to the same CDR3. This rearrangement joins TRBV4-3 to TRBJ1-5; 10 bases map to TRBD1. The V and J ends lost 4 bases and 1 base, in that order; junction bases with no gene match: 1. Germline V gene data show CDR1 as LGHNA and CDR2 as YSLEER. The CDR3 has 15 residues. The CDR3, as DNA: TGCGCCAGCAGCCTGGACAGGGGGAGCAATCAGCCCCAGCATTTT. As protein: CASSLDRGSNQPQHF.

The V call is TRBV4-3, the J call TRBJ2-2, with D tentatively TRBD2 (6 bases). The CDR3 has 17 residues. The ends were cut back, 4 bases at V and 4 bases at J, with 19 bases in the middle. Germline V gives CDR1 LGHNA, CDR2 YSLEER. CDR3: CASSPDYPDGLTGELFF. CDR3 nucleotides: TGCGCCAGCAGCCCGGACTACCCGGACGGCCTCACCGGGGAGCTGTTTTTT.

The gene calls are TRBV30 and TRBJ1-1; D gene uncertain. Germline V gene data show CDR1 as GTSNPN and CDR2 as SVGIG (reference sequence). Trimming cost V 8 bases and J 1 base, with 5 bases left between them. The CDR3 has 10 residues. The CDR3 DNA reads TGTGCCACGCAGAACACTGAAGCTTTCTTT. As protein: CATQNTEAFF.

This clone occurred a few times. The gene calls are TRBV29-1 and TRBJ1-2, with no clear D. Trimming shortened V by 1 base and J by 3 bases, and 9 bases separated the two germline ends. The CDR3 is made up of 13 amino acids. Germline assignment: CDR1 SQVTM and CDR2 ANQGSEA. The CDR3 nucleotides read TGCAGCGTTGAAGCAAAGAGGGACTATGGCTACACCTTC. This sequence encodes CSVEAKRDYGYTF.